Listed below are T cell receptor beta chains from one sample, sequenced in a study of T cell responses to AZD1222 COVID-19 vaccine. The table came from immunoSEQ multiplex PCR; TCRdb's copy has only in-frame clones and leaves some out. The sample includes roughly 170,000 clones, about 91% of them seen just once. The sample consisted of peripheral blood, taken on day 0 of AZD1222 vaccination. These receptors all stem from an adult in good health. The CDR3 runs from the conserved cysteine through the conserved F or W. A D gene is named only where the DNA matches it firmly. The size of a clone is reported for some rows only, either as once, few or many, or as a class for expanded clones.

>-|TRBD1|TRBJ2-7|TRBV5-6
CASSLTGGEQYF
TGTGCCAGCAGCTTGACAGGGGGGGAGCAGTACTTC
>-|TRBD1|TRBJ2-1|TRBV27
CASSFTGGYNEQFF
TGTGCCAGCAGTTTTACAGGGGGTTACAATGAGCAGTTCTTC
>-|-|TRBJ2-3|TRBV27
CASSLSGDTQYF
TGTGCCAGCAGCCTTAGCGGCGATACGCAGTATTTT
>-|-|TRBJ2-5|TRBV19
CASSPIQGLQETQYF
TGTGCCAGTAGCCCTATCCAGGGGCTCCAAGAGACCCAGTACTTC
>-|-|TRBJ2-1|TRBV5-1
CASSLAPTAGLDEQFF
TGCGCCAGCAGCTTGGCCCCCACAGCCGGGCTGGATGAGCAGTTCTTC
>-|TRBD1|TRBJ1-1|TRBV2
CASSGDRGTEAFF
TGTGCCAGCAGTGGTGACAGGGGAACTGAAGCTTTCTTT
>-|-|TRBJ1-1|TRBV28
CASSYTGKNTEAFF
TGTGCCAGCAGTTACACAGGGAAGAACACTGAAGCTTTCTTT
>-|-|TRBJ1-1|TRBV7-2
CASSPPGTWSTEAFF
TGTGCCAGCAGCCCCCCCGGGACATGGAGCACTGAAGCTTTCTTT
>-|-|TRBJ2-6|TRBV21-1
CASNRSGPGANVLTF
TGTGCCAGCAACAGAAGCGGTCCTGGGGCCAACGTCCTGACTTTC
>-|TRBD1|TRBJ2-7|TRBV6-5
CASSPTGTGAYEQYF
TGTGCCAGCAGTCCGACCGGGACAGGGGCCTACGAGCAGTACTTC
>-|-|TRBJ2-7|TRBV28
CASSLGQLYEQYF
TGTGCCAGCAGTTTAGGGCAGCTCTACGAGCAGTACTTC
>-|-|TRBJ1-2|TRBV30
CAWSVRSVANYGYTF
TGTGCCTGGAGTGTACGGTCTGTAGCTAACTATGGCTACACCTTC
>-|-|TRBJ1-2|TRBV28
CASLQRRTIYGYTF
TGTGCCAGCCTACAGAGAAGAACGATCTATGGCTACACCTTC
>few|TRBD1|TRBJ1-2|TRBV30
CAWTDRVGRFYGYTF
TGTGCCTGGACGGACAGGGTAGGACGATTCTATGGCTACACCTTC
>-|-|TRBJ1-1|TRBV29-1
CSVEANTEAFF
TGCAGCGTTGAAGCCAACACTGAAGCTTTCTTT
>-|-|TRBJ1-3|TRBV5-4
CASSLYASGNTIYF
TGTGCCAGCAGCTTGTACGCTAGTGGAAACACCATATATTTT
>-|TRBD1|TRBJ2-2|TRBV27
CASSSLPYNRGLESGELFF
TGTGCCAGCAGTTCCCTCCCATATAACAGGGGGCTTGAATCCGGGGAGCTGTTTTTT
>few|-|TRBJ1-1|TRBV7-2
CASSPLITTEAFF
TGTGCCAGCAGCCCTCTAATTACCACTGAAGCTTTCTTT
>few|-|TRBJ2-1|TRBV12-3/TRBV12-4
CASSSSSRNEQFF
TGTGCCAGCAGTTCTTCCTCGAGGAATGAGCAGTTCTTC
>-|-|TRBJ2-2|TRBV7-6
CASSSSRPGSTGELFF
TGTGCCAGCAGCTCGTCTCGGCCCGGGAGCACCGGGGAGCTGTTTTTT
>-|TRBD1|TRBJ1-5|TRBV28
CASISNRGLGQPQHF
TGTGCCAGCATAAGTAACAGGGGTTTAGGACAGCCCCAGCATTTT
>-|-|TRBJ2-7|TRBV2
CASTGGSSYEQYF
TGTGCCAGCACAGGGGGGAGCTCCTACGAGCAGTACTTC
>once|-|TRBJ2-7|TRBV7-2
CASSLDFRAYEQYF
TGTGCCAGCAGCTTAGATTTTAGGGCCTACGAGCAGTACTTC
>-|-|TRBJ1-1|TRBV10-1
CASSRSGRGEAFF
TGCGCCAGCAGTAGATCGGGGCGTGGTGAAGCTTTCTTT
>-|-|TRBJ2-3|TRBV9
CASSAYTDLTDTQYF
TGTGCCAGCAGCGCCTATACGGATCTCACAGATACGCAGTATTTT
>-|-|TRBJ1-1|TRBV6-5
CASSYSYRIDTEAFF
TGTGCCAGCAGTTACTCGTACAGGATCGACACTGAAGCTTTCTTT
>-|-|TRBJ1-4|TRBV12-3/TRBV12-4
CASSLVNEKLFF
TGTGCCAGCAGTTTAGTCAATGAAAAACTGTTTTTT
>-|TRBD2|TRBJ2-1|TRBV27
CASNGLAGDNEQFF
TGTGCCAGCAATGGACTAGCGGGAGACAATGAGCAGTTCTTC
>-|-|TRBJ1-4|TRBV6-5
CASSYGGLGEKLFF
TGTGCCAGCAGTTACGGGGGACTTGGTGAAAAACTGTTTTTT
>-|-|TRBJ1-1|TRBV2
CASSVGQNTEAFF
TGTGCCAGCAGTGTGGGACAGAACACTGAAGCTTTCTTT
>-|-|TRBJ1-1|TRBV29-1
CSVIQGNTEAFF
TGCAGCGTAATCCAAGGGAACACTGAAGCTTTCTTT
>-|TRBD1|TRBJ2-7|TRBV19
CASSLGTGLYEQYF
TGTGCCAGTAGCCTTGGGACAGGGCTCTACGAGCAGTACTTC
>-|-|TRBJ1-2|TRBV2
CASTPRGGTSYYGYTF
TGTGCCAGCACCCCAAGGGGGGGGACCTCGTACTATGGCTACACCTTC
>-|TRBD1|TRBJ1-5|TRBV15
CATSQKTLRQGLNQPQHF
TGTGCCACCAGCCAAAAGACACTTCGACAGGGTTTAAATCAGCCCCAGCATTTT
>-|-|TRBJ2-1|TRBV7-6
CASSLAPAKNNEQFF
TGTGCCAGCAGCTTAGCCCCGGCGAAGAACAATGAGCAGTTCTTC
>-|-|TRBJ1-1|TRBV18
CASSPLDGGTEAFF
TGTGCCAGCTCACCATTAGATGGGGGAACTGAAGCTTTCTTT
>-|TRBD1|TRBJ1-1|TRBV2
CASGGQMNTEAFF
TGTGCCAGCGGGGGACAGATGAACACTGAAGCTTTCTTT
>-|-|TRBJ2-2|TRBV27
CASSLYGALMGGELFF
TGTGCCAGCAGTTTGTATGGGGCCCTAATGGGCGGGGAGCTGTTTTTT
>-|-|TRBJ1-3|TRBV13
CASSLWDASGNTIYF
TGTGCCAGCAGCTTATGGGACGCATCTGGAAACACCATATATTTT
>-|-|TRBJ1-2|TRBV5-4
CASSLPAGGNYGYTF
TGTGCCAGCAGCCTACCGGCGGGGGGTAACTATGGCTACACCTTC
>once|-|TRBJ2-1|TRBV11-2
CASSFRGVYSYNEQFF
TGTGCCAGCAGCTTTCGCGGGGTGTACTCCTACAATGAGCAGTTCTTC
>-|TRBD2|TRBJ2-7|TRBV5-1
CASSRGEDSGVQF
TGCGCCAGCAGCCGAGGAGAAGATAGCGGGGTTCAGTTC
>-|-|TRBJ2-7|TRBV9
CASSVGKGRAVYEQYF
TGTGCCAGCAGCGTAGGAAAGGGGCGGGCGGTCTACGAGCAGTACTTC
>-|TRBD2|TRBJ2-2|TRBV6-2/TRBV6-3
CASSNILLAGGMTNTGELFF
TGTGCCAGCAGCAACATCCTACTAGCGGGAGGGATGACAAACACCGGGGAGCTGTTTTTT